These 9 T cell receptor beta chains share one sample of origin, sequenced in a study of CD8 T cells in Susac syndrome. RNA, at about 0.45 to 1 ug, was reverse transcribed with random hexamers. One entry per CDR3 protein results from TCRdb running MiXCR on the immunoSEQ multiplex PCR reads. The data contain under 200,000 distinct CDR3 sequences, 90% to 96% of them singletons. Input material: CD4+ T cells from PBMCs. The receptors stem from a human donor with Susac syndrome.

The V call is TRBV15, the J call TRBJ2-7; D is unresolved. Trimming took off 8 bases at V and 3 bases at J, with 8 bases between the two ends. Germline CDR1 reads LNHNV; CDR2 reads YYDKDF (reference sequence). The CDR3 spans 11 residues. This chain's CDR3 is CATGTNYEQYF. CDR3 nucleotide sequence: TGTGCCACCGGTACGAACTACGAGCAGTACTTC.

This sequence joins TRBV5-1 and TRBJ2-7; D may be TRBD1 or TRBD2 (5 bases each). V lost 4 bases to trimming and J lost 3 bases, with 17 bases between them. The CDR3 is 15 residues long. Germline V lookup: CDR1 SGHRS, CDR2 YFSETQ. The CDR3 DNA reads as TGCGCCAGCAGCGCCGCAGGGAGTTTTCACTACGAGCAGTACTTC. Translating it yields CASSAAGSFHYEQYF. The variable domain in full, completed from reference TRBV5-1 and TRBJ2-7, reads KAGVTQTPRYLIKTRGQQVTLSCSPISGHRSVSWYQQTPGQGLQFLFEYFSETQRNKGNFPGRFSGRQFSNSRSEMNVSTLELGDSALYLCASSAAGSFHYEQYFGPGTRLTVT.

This chain links TRBV3-1 with TRBJ2-7; D not certain. The CDR3 length is 15 residues. Germline V gene lookup returns CDR1 LGHDT and CDR2 YNNKEL (reference sequence). V was trimmed by 4 bases and J by 2 bases, leaving 15 bases between them. The CDR3 nucleotides read TGTGCCAGCAGCCGGACGTCGGCGACAACCTACGAGCAGTACTTC. This codes for CASSRTSATTYEQYF.

The chain employs TRBV5-4 and TRBJ2-3; unclear D gene. Trimming removed 0 bases at V and 0 bases at J, with 11 bases between. This CDR3 is 16 amino acids long. Germline V gene lookup returns CDR1 SGHNT and CDR2 YYREEE (reference sequence). The CDR3 loop reads CASSLGGSRSTDTQYF. The CDR3 nucleotides are TGTGCCAGCAGCTTGGGGGGAAGCAGAAGCACAGATACGCAGTATTTT.

The chain is built from TRBV20-1 and TRBJ2-7; the D is unclear. The CDR3 runs to 12 residues. V dropped 4 bases and J dropped 4 bases, with 11 bases sitting between them. CDR1 and CDR2 from the germline V gene are DFQATT and SNEGSKA (reference sequence). The CDR3 DNA sequence: TGCAGTGCTATGGGCTGGGTTTACGAGCAGTACTTC. It specifies CSAMGWVYEQYF.

The chain is built from TRBV3-1 and TRBJ2-2, with no clear D. The CDR3 loop spans 18 amino acids. CDR1 and CDR2 from the germline V gene are LGHDT and YNNKEL (reference sequence). Trimming cost V 2 bases and J 2 bases, with 18 bases left between them. CDR3 amino acids: CASSQHSDTFSNTGELFF. The DNA of the CDR3 is TGTGCCAGCAGCCAACACTCTGACACGTTCTCAAACACCGGGGAGCTGTTTTTT.

This clonotype was detected once. The rearrangement joins TRBV20-1 to TRBJ2-4; a weak D match, TRBD1 (5 bases). V was shortened by 3 bases and J by 5 bases, with 14 bases between the two germline ends. The germline gives CDR1 DFQATT, CDR2 SNEGSKA (reference sequence). This CDR3 is 14 amino acids long. CDR3 region: CSASAIGAENIQYF. The DNA for the CDR3 is TGCAGTGCTAGTGCTATAGGGGCGGAAAACATTCAGTACTTC.

The J gene is TRBJ1-1, the V gene TRBV19, with D tentatively TRBD1 (5 bases). CDR1 is LNHDA, CDR2 SQIVND, per germline (reference sequence). The germline V and J ends were trimmed by 9 bases and 11 bases, with 13 bases remaining between them. The CDR3 loop spans 10 amino acids. The CDR3 region has the DNA TGTGCCAGCTGGGCGGGGGACGCTTTCTTT. Translating gives CASWAGDAFF. Complete variable domain (other parts from reference TRBV19 and TRBJ1-1): DGGITQSPKYLFRKEGQNVTLSCEQNLNHDAMYWYRQDPGQGLRLIYYSQIVNDFQKGDIAEGYSVSREKKESFPLTVTSAQKNPTAFYLCASWAGDAFFGQGTRLTVV.

The V and J genes are TRBV4-3 and TRBJ2-1; D not resolved. Per germline, CDR1 LGHNA and CDR2 YSLEER. Trimming took off 8 bases at V and 0 bases at J, with 8 bases between the two ends. This CDR3 region has 13 residues. DNA for the CDR3: TGCGCCAGCGCAGTGGACTCCTACAATGAGCAGTTCTTC. Its protein product is CASAVDSYNEQFF.